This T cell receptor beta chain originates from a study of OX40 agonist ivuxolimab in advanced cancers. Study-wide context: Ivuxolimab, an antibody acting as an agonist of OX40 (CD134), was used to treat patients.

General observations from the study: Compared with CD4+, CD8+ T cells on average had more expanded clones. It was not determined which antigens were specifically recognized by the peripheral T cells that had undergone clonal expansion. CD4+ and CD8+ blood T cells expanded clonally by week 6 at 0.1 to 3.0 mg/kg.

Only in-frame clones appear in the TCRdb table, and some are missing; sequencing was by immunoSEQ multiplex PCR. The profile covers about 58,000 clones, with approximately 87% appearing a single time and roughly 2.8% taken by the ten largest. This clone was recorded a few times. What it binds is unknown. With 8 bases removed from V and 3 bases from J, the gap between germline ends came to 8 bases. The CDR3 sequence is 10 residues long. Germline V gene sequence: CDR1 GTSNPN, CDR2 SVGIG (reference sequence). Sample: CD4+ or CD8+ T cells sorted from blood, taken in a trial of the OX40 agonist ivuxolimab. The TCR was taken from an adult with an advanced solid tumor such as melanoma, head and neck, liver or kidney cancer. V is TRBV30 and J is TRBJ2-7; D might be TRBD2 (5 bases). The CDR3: CAAGVYEQYF. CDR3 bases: TGTGCCGCCGGGGTCTACGAGCAGTACTTC.